Listed below are T cell receptor beta chains from one sample, sequenced in a study of T cell repertoires in cytomegalovirus infection. One entry per CDR3 protein results from TCRdb running MiXCR on the reads. Of roughly 720,000 distinct CDR3 sequences detected, 35% to 40% appear once; the ten largest clones hold around 2.8%. The sequenced sample was PBMCs. These receptors were collected from a human donor in good health (CMV status not recorded). Some clones in this sample may be carry-over from other donors' samples. The CDR3 runs from the conserved cysteine through the conserved F or W. Fields, in order: clone size, V gene, J gene, CDR3 protein. Rows give clone size only sometimes, using once, few, many, or a class for an expanded clone.

size: few
V: TRBV15
J: TRBJ2-5
CDR3: CATSRDPLAGDTQYF

size: -
V: TRBV7-9
J: TRBJ1-2
CDR3: CASSATGTDNYGYTF

size: few
V: TRBV7-2
J: TRBJ1-3
CDR3: CASSYGPAGAGNTIYF

size: -
V: TRBV24-1
J: TRBJ1-5
CDR3: CATSQGNSNQPQHF

size: -
V: TRBV7-2
J: TRBJ2-5
CDR3: CDSSADRGSRETQYF

size: many
V: TRBV7-2
J: TRBJ2-5
CDR3: CASSLQGNEKETQYF

size: -
V: TRBV6-1
J: TRBJ1-6
CDR3: CASSYDAGKYNSPLHF

size: few
V: TRBV28
J: TRBJ1-4
CDR3: CASRRPGQQNEKLFF

size: many
V: TRBV19
J: TRBJ2-1
CDR3: CASSLLAGGPGNEQFF

size: -
V: TRBV5-6
J: TRBJ1-2
CDR3: CASSFAGTGGVYDYGYTF

size: -
V: TRBV28
J: TRBJ2-7
CDR3: CASRNRAGSYEQYF

size: -
V: TRBV7-3
J: TRBJ2-3
CDR3: CASSGYSGDITDTQYF